These 9 T cell receptor beta chains share one sample of origin, sequenced in a study of blood T cell repertoires in COVID-19. Sequencing used immunoSEQ multiplex PCR; TCRdb keeps in-frame clones, though not all of them. The table has approximately 93,000 clones, 88% seen once. The sample taken for sequencing was peripheral blood. These receptors all come from a man in his fifties or sixties with acute or convalescent COVID-19.

This chain connects TRBV6-6 to TRBJ1-1, with 7 bases identical to TRBD1. The ends lost 5 bases at V and 8 bases at J; junction bases unmatched: 5. The CDR3 runs to 12 residues. The V gene's germline CDR1 is MNHNY and CDR2 SVGAGI (reference sequence). CDR3 sequence reads: CASSETTGEAFF. The CDR3, as DNA: TGTGCCAGCAGTGAGACGACAGGGGAAGCTTTCTTT.

V usage is TRBV5-1 and J usage is TRBJ2-3, with D perhaps TRBD2 (5 bases). CDR3 size: 14 residues. Germline V CDR1 and CDR2: SGHRS, YFSETQ. V lost 3 bases, J lost 4 bases, and 12 bases lay in between. Here the CDR3 DNA reads TGCGCCAGCAGCTACATGGACTTACCAGATACGCAGTATTTT. Translated: CASSYMDLPDTQYF.

This chain links TRBV28 with TRBJ1-1, with 7 bases identical to TRBD1. Germline loops: CDR1 MDHEN, CDR2 SYDVKM. V was clipped by 5 bases and J by 11 bases; unmatched bases: 11. The CDR3 has 13 amino acids. The CDR3 DNA is TGTGCCAGCAGTGCACGGACAGGTCTTGGTGCTTTCTTT. Translating it yields CASSARTGLGAFF. Looking up the rest from reference TRBV28 and TRBJ1-1 gives the full variable domain: DVKVTQSSRYLVKRTGEKVFLECVQDMDHENMFWYRQDPGLGLRLIYFSYDVKMKEKGDIPEGYSVSREKKERFSLILESASTNQTSMYLCASSARTGLGAFFGQGTRLTVV.

The chain has TRBV5-6 and TRBJ1-2; no reliable D call. Germline lookup yields CDR1 SGHDT and CDR2 YYEEEE. The CDR3 length is 13 residues. The germline V and J ends were trimmed by 0 bases and 5 bases, with 8 bases remaining between them. For the CDR3, the DNA is TGTGCCAGCAGCTTGGGTGGAGTATATGGCTACACCTTC. Encoded protein: CASSLGGVYGYTF.

This clone appeared once. The V gene is TRBV5-1, the J gene TRBJ2-5; D is unclear. Trimming stripped 4 bases from V and 2 bases from J, with 15 bases between. The CDR3 runs 15 residues. The germline CDR1 and CDR2 sequences are SGHRS and YFSETQ. The CDR3 region has the DNA TGCGCCAGCAGCCCGGAACCACAGAGTCAAGAGACCCAGTACTTC. Protein sequence: CASSPEPQSQETQYF.

The chain has TRBV2 and TRBJ2-7; the D is unclear. V was cut by 5 bases and J by 2 bases, with 4 bases left in between. Germline V CDR1 and CDR2: SNHLY, FYNNEI. The CDR3 runs to 11 residues. CDR3 sequence reads: CASSSAYEQYF. The CDR3 nucleotides are TGTGCCAGCAGTTCGGCCTACGAGCAGTACTTC.

Only a few counts were recorded for this clone. The chain has TRBV5-6 and TRBJ2-3, with D possibly TRBD2 on 5 matching bases. This CDR3 spans 16 amino acids. Per the germline V gene, CDR1 is SGHDT and CDR2 is YYEEEE. Between the trimmed V and J ends, which lost 2 bases and 2 bases, there was a span of 15 bases. This CDR3 is CASSLERKVFTDTQYF. The CDR3 DNA reads TGTGCCAGCAGCTTAGAGCGGAAAGTATTCACAGATACGCAGTATTTT.

CDR3 bases: TGTGCCAGCAGCTTAAATCCGTTGAGGCAGATAAGCGAGCAGTACTTC. This codes for CASSLNPLRQISEQYF. The rearrangement joins TRBV7-3 to TRBJ2-7, with no clear D. Germline V gives CDR1 SGHTA, CDR2 FQGTGA. V lost 1 base and J 6 bases, leaving 19 bases between the germline ends. The CDR3 runs 16 residues.

As DNA, the CDR3 is TGCAGCGTTGAGGGACTAGGGGTTGGGTCCTACAATGAGCAGTTCTTC. It specifies CSVEGLGVGSYNEQFF. The J gene is TRBJ2-1, the V gene TRBV29-1; 8 bases are a match to TRBD2. CDR1 and CDR2 (germline): SQVTM, ANQGSEA. CDR3 size: 16 residues. The ends lost 3 bases at V and 1 base at J; junction bases unmatched: 8.